This TCR beta chain was obtained from a study of OX40 agonist ivuxolimab in advanced cancers. V was clipped by 5 bases and J by 5 bases, with 15 bases between them. The CDR3 has 14 amino acids. Germline loops: CDR1 LNHDA, CDR2 SQIVND (reference sequence). Assay: immunoSEQ multiplex PCR; the TCRdb copy retains only in-frame clones and omits some. The data show approximately 61,000 clones, about 85% seen once. This chain links TRBV19 with TRBJ1-2; the D is unclear. The TCR originated in an adult with an advanced solid tumor such as melanoma, head and neck, liver or kidney cancer. Source: CD4+ or CD8+ T cells sorted from blood, taken in a trial of the OX40 agonist ivuxolimab. DNA of the CDR3: TGTGCCAGTAGTGGGCAGCTAACTGTATATGGCTACACCTTC. This encodes CASSGQLTVYGYTF.